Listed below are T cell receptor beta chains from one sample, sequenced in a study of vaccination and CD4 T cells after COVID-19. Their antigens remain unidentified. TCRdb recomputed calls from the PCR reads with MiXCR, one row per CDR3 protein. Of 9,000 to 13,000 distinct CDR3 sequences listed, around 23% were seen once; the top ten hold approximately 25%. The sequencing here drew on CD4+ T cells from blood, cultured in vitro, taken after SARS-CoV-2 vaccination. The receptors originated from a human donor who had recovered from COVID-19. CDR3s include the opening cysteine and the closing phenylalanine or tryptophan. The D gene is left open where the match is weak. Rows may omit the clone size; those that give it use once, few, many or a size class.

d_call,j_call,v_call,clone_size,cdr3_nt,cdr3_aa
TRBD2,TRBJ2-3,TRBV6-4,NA,TGTGCCAGCAGTTTACTAGCGGGGACCACAGATACGCAGTATTTT,CASSLLAGTTDTQYF
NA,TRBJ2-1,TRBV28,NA,TGTGCCAGCAGTTGGATGAATGAGCAGTTCTTC,CASSWMNEQFF
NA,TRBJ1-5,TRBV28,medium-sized,TGTGCCAGCAGTTTCAGAACAGGGAATAGTGGGCAGCCCCAGCATTTT,CASSFRTGNSGQPQHF
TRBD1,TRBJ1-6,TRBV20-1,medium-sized,TGCAGTGCTAGGGGGACAGGGAGTTCACCCCTCCACTTT,CSARGTGSSPLHF
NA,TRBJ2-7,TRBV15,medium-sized,TGTGCCACCAGCAGAGACAGGGGCTCCTACGAGCAGTACTTC,CATSRDRGSYEQYF
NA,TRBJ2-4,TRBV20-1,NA,TGCAGTGCTAGCAGGACCCTAGCCAAAAACATTCAGTACTTC,CSASRTLAKNIQYF
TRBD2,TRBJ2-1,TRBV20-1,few,TGCAGTGCCCGACTAGCGGAAGGGTACAATGAGCAGTTCTTC,CSARLAEGYNEQFF
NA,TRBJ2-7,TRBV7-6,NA,TGTGCCAGCAGCTTAATCTTAGGAGGCGACGAGCAGTACTTC,CASSLILGGDEQYF
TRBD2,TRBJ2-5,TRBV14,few,TGTGCCAGCAGCTCCCGCCGACTGGCGGGGGGCCAAGAGACCCAGTACTTC,CASSSRRLAGGQETQYF
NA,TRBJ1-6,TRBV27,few,TGTGCCAGCAGCTCCGGGACACCGATTGATAATTCACCCCTCCACTTT,CASSSGTPIDNSPLHF
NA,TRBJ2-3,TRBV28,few,TGTGCCAGCACGGGACAAGGCTACACAGATACGCAGTATTTT,CASTGQGYTDTQYF
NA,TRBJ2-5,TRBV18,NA,TGTGCCAGCTCACCCACTGTAGGCAGGGTGGTGACCCAGTACTTC,CASSPTVGRVVTQYF
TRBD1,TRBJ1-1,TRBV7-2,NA,TGTGCCAGCAGCTTTAACAGGGGGAGGACTGAAGCTTTCTTT,CASSFNRGRTEAFF
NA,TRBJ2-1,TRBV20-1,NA,TGCAGTGCTGCCCGAGGGACTGGAGTAAATGAGCAGTTCTTC,CSAARGTGVNEQFF
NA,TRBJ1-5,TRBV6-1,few,TGTGCCAGCAGTGAAAACGGCGGGGTTGGCAATCAGCCCCAGCATTTT,CASSENGGVGNQPQHF
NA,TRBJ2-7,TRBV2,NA,TGTGCCAGCAGTGAGGGGTCCATCTACGAGCAGTACTTC,CASSEGSIYEQYF
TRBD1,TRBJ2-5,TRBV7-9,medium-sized,TGTGCCAGCAGCTTAGGTCGACAGGGGGAGACCCAGTACTTC,CASSLGRQGETQYF
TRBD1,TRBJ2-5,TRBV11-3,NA,TGTGCCAGCAGCTCTGGACAGGGGGAAGAGACCCAGTACTTC,CASSSGQGEETQYF
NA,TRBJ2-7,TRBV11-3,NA,TGTGCCAGCAGCTGGGAGTATTCCTACGAGCAGTACTTC,CASSWEYSYEQYF
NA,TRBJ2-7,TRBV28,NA,TGTGCCAGCACCAGACAGGGACAGAGCGGGCGTAACGAGCAGTACTTC,CASTRQGQSGRNEQYF
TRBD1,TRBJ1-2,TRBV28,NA,TGTGCCAGCAGCAACGGGGGACAGTTTCTAAGAACTAAGAACTATGGCTACACCTTC,CASSNGGQFLRTKNYGYTF
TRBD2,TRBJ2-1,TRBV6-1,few,TGTGCCAGCAGTGCGGCTAGCGGGAGTCCCCTAGGCTCCTACAATGAGCAGTTCTTC,CASSAASGSPLGSYNEQFF
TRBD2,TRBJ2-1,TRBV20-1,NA,TGCAGTGCTAGAGGGGCGGGAGCTTTTGAGCAGTTCTTC,CSARGAGAFEQFF
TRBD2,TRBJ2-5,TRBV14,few,TGTGCCAGCAGCCAAGTTGCGAGCGGGAGGGGAGGAGAGACCCAGTACTTC,CASSQVASGRGGETQYF
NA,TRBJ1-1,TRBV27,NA,TGTGCCAGCAGTCCCAGGTCCGCAGGGACTGAAGCTTTCTTT,CASSPRSAGTEAFF
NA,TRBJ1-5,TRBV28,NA,TGTGCCTGCCAGTGGAGGGACAATCAGCCCCAGCATTTT,CACQWRDNQPQHF
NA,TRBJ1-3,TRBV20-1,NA,TGCAGTGCTAGAGATCAAAGACAGACTGGAAACACCATATATTTT,CSARDQRQTGNTIYF
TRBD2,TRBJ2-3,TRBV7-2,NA,TGTGCCAGCAGCACCCGCCCGGGGGGGCCCACAGATACGCAGTATTTT,CASSTRPGGPTDTQYF
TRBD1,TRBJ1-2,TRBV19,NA,TGTGCCAGTAGTATAGATCGACAGGGGGCCGGTGGCTACACCTTC,CASSIDRQGAGGYTF
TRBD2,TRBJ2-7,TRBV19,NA,TGTGCCAGTAGCCCTAGGGGCGGGGGGAACTACGAGCAGTACTTC,CASSPRGGGNYEQYF
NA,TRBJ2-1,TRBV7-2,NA,TGTGCCAGCAGGGCCGGGACAACCACCCAGGGGCAGTTCTTC,CASRAGTTTQGQFF
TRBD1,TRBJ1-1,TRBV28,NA,TGTGCCAGCAGGCCGGGACAGGGGGGAGGGACTGAAGCTTTCTTT,CASRPGQGGGTEAFF
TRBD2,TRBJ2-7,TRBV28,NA,TGTGCCAGCAGTCCAGCCGGGACTAGCGGGATTCAGTACGAGCAGTACTTC,CASSPAGTSGIQYEQYF
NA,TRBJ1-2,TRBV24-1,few,TGTGCCACCAGTTCGCAGGGTGACGGCTACACCTTC,CATSSQGDGYTF
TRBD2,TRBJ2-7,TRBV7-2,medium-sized,TGTGCCAGCAGCTTAGGATACGGGAGGGCTGTCCACGAGCAGTACTTC,CASSLGYGRAVHEQYF
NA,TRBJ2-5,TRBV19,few,TGTGCCAGTAGTAGTCGAGGTCCGGGGGAGACCCAGTACTTC,CASSSRGPGETQYF